This entry concerns a single T cell receptor beta chain. TCR beta sequences were obtained from blood CD8+ and CD4+ T cells. These data are taken from a study of CD8 T cells in Susac syndrome. The RNA input was about 0.5 to 1 ug, and it was reverse transcribed with random hexamers. Multiplex PCR with immunoSEQ amplified the TCR beta CDR3 across 54 Vbeta and 13 Jbeta. TCRdb processed the immunoSEQ multiplex PCR reads anew with MiXCR; each CDR3 protein has one entry. The sample consists of around 220,000 distinct CDR3 sequences, roughly 92% of them appearing once. Per the germline V gene, CDR1 is SGHRS and CDR2 is YFSETQ. CDR3 length equals 15 residues. V dropped 0 bases and J dropped 4; count of bases not matched to a gene: 1.

This receptor was obtained from a human donor with multiple sclerosis. The chain employs TRBV5-1 and TRBJ1-5; 10 bases are a match to TRBD1. Sequenced material: CD8+ T cells from PBMCs. The CDR3 nucleotides are TGCGCCAGCAGCTTGGGGGACAGGGGAAATCAGCCCCAGCATTTT. Its translation: CASSLGDRGNQPQHF.